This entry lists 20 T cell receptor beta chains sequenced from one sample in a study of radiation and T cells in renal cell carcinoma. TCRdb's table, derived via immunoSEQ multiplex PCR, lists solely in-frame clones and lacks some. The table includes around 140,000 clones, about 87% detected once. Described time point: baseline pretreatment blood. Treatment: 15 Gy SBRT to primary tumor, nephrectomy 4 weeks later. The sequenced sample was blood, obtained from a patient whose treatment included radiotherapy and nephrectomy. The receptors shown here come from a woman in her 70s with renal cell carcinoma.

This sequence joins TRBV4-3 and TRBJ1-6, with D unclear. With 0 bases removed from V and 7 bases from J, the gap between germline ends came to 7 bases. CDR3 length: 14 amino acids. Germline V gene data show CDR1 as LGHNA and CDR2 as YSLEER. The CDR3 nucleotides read TGCGCCAGCAGCCAAGACAAGAGCAATTCACCCCTCCACTTT. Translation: CASSQDKSNSPLHF.

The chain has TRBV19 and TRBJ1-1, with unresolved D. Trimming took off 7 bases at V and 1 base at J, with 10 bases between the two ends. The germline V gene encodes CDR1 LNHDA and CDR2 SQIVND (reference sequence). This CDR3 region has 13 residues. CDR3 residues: CASNPGTNTEAFF. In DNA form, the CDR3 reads TGTGCCAGTAACCCGGGTACGAACACTGAAGCTTTCTTT.

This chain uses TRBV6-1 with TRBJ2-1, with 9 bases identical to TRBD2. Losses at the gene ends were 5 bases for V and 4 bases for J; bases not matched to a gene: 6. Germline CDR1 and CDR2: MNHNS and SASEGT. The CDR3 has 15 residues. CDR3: CASSPVAGEYNEQFF. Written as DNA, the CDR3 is TGTGCCAGCAGTCCTGTAGCGGGGGAATACAATGAGCAGTTCTTC.

The CDR3 loop reads CASSARDRSTQFF. CDR3 nucleotide sequence: TGTGCCAGCAGTGCCCGGGACAGATCTACCCAGTTCTTC. The rearrangement uses TRBV6-6 and TRBJ2-1; 7 nucleotides align to TRBD1. The germline V gene has CDR1 MNHNY and CDR2 SVGAGI (reference sequence). This CDR3 has 13 amino acids. V trimming: 5 bases; J trimming: 13 bases; junction bases outside the gene matches: 11.

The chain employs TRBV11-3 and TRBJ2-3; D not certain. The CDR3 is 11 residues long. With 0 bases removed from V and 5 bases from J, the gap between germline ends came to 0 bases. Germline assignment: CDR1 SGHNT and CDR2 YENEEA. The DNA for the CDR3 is TGTGCCAGCAGCTTAGAAGATACGCAGTATTTT. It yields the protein CASSLEDTQYF.

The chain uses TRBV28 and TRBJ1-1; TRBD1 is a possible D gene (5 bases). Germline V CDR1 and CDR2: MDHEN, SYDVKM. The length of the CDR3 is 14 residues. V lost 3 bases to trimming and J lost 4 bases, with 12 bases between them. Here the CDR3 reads CASSFWGKGTEAFF. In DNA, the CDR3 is TGTGCCAGCAGTTTCTGGGGGAAGGGCACTGAAGCTTTCTTT. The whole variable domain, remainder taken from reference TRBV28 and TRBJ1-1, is DVKVTQSSRYLVKRTGEKVFLECVQDMDHENMFWYRQDPGLGLRLIYFSYDVKMKEKGDIPEGYSVSREKKERFSLILESASTNQTSMYLCASSFWGKGTEAFFGQGTRLTVV.

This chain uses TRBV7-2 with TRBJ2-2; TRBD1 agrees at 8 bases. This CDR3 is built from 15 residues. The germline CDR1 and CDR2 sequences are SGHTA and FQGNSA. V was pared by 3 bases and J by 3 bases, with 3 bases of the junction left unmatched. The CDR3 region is CASSFDRGHTGELFF. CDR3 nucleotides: TGTGCCAGCAGCTTCGACAGGGGCCACACCGGGGAGCTGTTTTTT.

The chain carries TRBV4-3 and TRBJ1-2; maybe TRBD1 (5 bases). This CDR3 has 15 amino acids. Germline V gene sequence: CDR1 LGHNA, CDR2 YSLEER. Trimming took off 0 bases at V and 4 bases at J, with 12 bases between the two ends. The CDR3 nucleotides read TGCGCCAGCAGCCAAGATCGAGGGGTGGGCTATGGCTACACCTTC. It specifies CASSQDRGVGYGYTF.

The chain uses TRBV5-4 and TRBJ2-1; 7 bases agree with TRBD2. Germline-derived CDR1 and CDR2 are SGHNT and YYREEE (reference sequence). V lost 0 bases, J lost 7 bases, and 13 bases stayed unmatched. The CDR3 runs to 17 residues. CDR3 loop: CASSLEPTGPGRNEQFF. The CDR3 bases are TGTGCCAGCAGCTTGGAACCTACCGGCCCCGGGAGGAATGAGCAGTTCTTC.

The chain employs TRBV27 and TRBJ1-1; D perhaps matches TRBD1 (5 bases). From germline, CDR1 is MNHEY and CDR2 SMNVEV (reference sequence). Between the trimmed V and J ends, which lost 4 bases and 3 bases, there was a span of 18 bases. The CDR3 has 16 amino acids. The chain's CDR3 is CASSWSPGGGYTEAFF. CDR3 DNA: TGTGCCAGCAGTTGGAGCCCGGGGGGGGGTTACACTGAAGCTTTCTTT.

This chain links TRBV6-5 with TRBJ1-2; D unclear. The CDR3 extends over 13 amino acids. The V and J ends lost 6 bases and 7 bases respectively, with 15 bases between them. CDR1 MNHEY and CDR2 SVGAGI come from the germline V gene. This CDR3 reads CASSTFPGGGYTF. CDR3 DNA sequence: TGTGCCAGCAGCACCTTCCCAGGTGGTGGCTACACCTTC.

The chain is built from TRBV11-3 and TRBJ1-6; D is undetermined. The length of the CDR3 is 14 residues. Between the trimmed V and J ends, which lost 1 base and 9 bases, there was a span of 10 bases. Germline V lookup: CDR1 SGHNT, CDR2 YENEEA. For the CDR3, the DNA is TGTGCCAGCAGCTTAGGGTCCTCCGGTTCACCCCTCCACTTT. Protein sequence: CASSLGSSGSPLHF.

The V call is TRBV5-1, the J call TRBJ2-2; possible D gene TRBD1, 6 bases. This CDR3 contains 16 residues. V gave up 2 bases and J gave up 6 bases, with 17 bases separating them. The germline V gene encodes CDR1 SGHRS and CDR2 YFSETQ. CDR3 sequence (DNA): TGCGCCAGCAGCTTTAGGGCAGGGGAGCACGCCGGGGAGCTGTTTTTT. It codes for CASSFRAGEHAGELFF.

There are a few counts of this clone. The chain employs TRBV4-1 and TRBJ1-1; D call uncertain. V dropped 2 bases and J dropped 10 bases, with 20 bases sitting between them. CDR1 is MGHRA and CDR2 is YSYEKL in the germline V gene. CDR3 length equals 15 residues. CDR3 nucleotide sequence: TGCGCCAGCAGCCAATGGTTGGGAAGGAGTTTCGGAGCTTTCTTT. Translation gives CASSQWLGRSFGAFF.

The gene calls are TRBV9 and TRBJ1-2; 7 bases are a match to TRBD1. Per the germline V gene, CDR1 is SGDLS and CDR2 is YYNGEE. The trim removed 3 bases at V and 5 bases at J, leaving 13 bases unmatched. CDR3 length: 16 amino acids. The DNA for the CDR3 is TGTGCCAGCAGCGGAGGGGGGGACAGCGGCCTTTATGGCTACACCTTC. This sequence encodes CASSGGGDSGLYGYTF. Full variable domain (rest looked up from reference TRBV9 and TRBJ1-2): DSGVTQTPKHLITATGQRVTLRCSPRSGDLSVYWYQQSLDQGLQFLIQYYNGEERAKGNILERFSAQQFPDLHSELNLSSLELGDSALYFCASSGGGDSGLYGYTFGSGTRLTVV.

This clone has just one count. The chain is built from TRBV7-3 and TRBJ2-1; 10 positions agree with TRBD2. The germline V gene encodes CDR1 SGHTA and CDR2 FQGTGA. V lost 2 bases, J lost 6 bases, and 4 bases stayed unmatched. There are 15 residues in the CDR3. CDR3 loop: CASSLQRGGFNEQFF. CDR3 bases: TGTGCCAGCAGCTTACAGCGGGGGGGCTTCAATGAGCAGTTCTTC.

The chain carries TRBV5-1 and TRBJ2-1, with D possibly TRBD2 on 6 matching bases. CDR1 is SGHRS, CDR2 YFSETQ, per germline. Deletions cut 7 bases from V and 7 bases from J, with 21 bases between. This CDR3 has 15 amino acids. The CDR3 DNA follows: TGCGCCAGCTCCCGATGGGGGGATTCGGTAAATGAGCAGTTCTTC. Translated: CASSRWGDSVNEQFF.

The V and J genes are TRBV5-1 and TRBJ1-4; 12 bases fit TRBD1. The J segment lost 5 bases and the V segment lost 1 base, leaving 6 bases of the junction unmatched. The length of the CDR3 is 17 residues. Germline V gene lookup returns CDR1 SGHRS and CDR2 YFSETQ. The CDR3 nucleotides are TGCGCCAGCAGCTTGAGTGGGACAGGGGGCCTCAATGAAAAACTGTTTTTT. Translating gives CASSLSGTGGLNEKLFF. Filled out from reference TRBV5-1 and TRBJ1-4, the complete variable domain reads KAGVTQTPRYLIKTRGQQVTLSCSPISGHRSVSWYQQTPGQGLQFLFEYFSETQRNKGNFPGRFSGRQFSNSRSEMNVSTLELGDSALYLCASSLSGTGGLNEKLFFGSGTQLSVL.

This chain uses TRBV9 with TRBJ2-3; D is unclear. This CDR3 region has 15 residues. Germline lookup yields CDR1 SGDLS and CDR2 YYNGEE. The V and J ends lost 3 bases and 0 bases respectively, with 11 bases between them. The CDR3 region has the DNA TGTGCCAGCAGCGCCTTAACAGTTAGCACAGATACGCAGTATTTT. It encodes CASSALTVSTDTQYF.

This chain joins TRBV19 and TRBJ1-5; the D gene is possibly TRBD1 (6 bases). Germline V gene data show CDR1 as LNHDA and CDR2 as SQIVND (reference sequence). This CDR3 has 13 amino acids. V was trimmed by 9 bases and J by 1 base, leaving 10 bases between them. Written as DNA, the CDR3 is TGTGCCAGCCGGGACACAAGCAATCAGCCCCAGCATTTT. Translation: CASRDTSNQPQHF. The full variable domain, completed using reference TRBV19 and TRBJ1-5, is DGGITQSPKYLFRKEGQNVTLSCEQNLNHDAMYWYRQDPGQGLRLIYYSQIVNDFQKGDIAEGYSVSREKKESFPLTVTSAQKNPTAFYLCASRDTSNQPQHFGDGTRLSIL.